The sequence of this T cell receptor beta chain was determined in a study of cytomegalovirus exposure and HLA in healthy donors. Primers: 60 Vbeta forward and 13 Jbeta reverse. Sequencing was performed with immunoSEQ multiplex PCR; in TCRdb, only in-frame clones are kept and a portion is missing. The profile covers 150,000 to 200,000 clones, with around 80% appearing a single time and roughly 8% taken by the ten largest. The CDR3 has 14 amino acids. V was trimmed by 1 base and J by 5 bases, leaving 10 bases between them. Germline V gene lookup returns CDR1 MNHEY and CDR2 SVGAGI. The V and J genes are TRBV6-5 and TRBJ2-3, with a weak D call TRBD1 (6 bases). The sequence was collected from a woman aged 40 to 50 in good health and CMV-seropositive. The sequenced sample was PBMCs. DNA for the CDR3: TGTGCCAGCAGTTACTTGACAGGAAGAGATACGCAGTATTTT. It yields the protein CASSYLTGRDTQYF.